This T cell receptor beta chain appears in the sequencing data of a study of control samples from healthy donors and cancer patients. Germline CDR1 SGHDT, CDR2 YYEEEE. The CDR3 contains 16 residues. With 1 base removed from V and 0 bases from J, the gap between germline ends came to 11 bases. Sequencing was performed with immunoSEQ multiplex PCR; in TCRdb, only in-frame clones are kept and a portion is missing. This table holds approximately 40,000 clones, 70% to 75% found once. This chain links TRBV5-6 with TRBJ2-4; D remains unclear. Source material: formalin-fixed, paraffin-embedded tissue. This clonotype was sampled from a male donor with melanoma. This CDR3 is CASSLWENLAKNIQYF. CDR3 coding DNA: TGTGCCAGCAGCTTGTGGGAAAACCTAGCCAAAAACATTCAGTACTTC.